The 19 T cell receptor beta chains below all came from one sample that was sequenced in a study of OX40 agonist ivuxolimab in advanced cancers. Some clones are missing from TCRdb's copy, which holds only in-frame ones; the method was immunoSEQ multiplex PCR. The table includes 60,000 to 75,000 clones, about 86% detected once. Material: CD4+ or CD8+ T cells sorted from blood, obtained in a trial of the OX40 agonist ivuxolimab. The receptors shown here come from an adult with an advanced solid tumor such as melanoma, head and neck, liver or kidney cancer.

As DNA, the CDR3 is TGCGCCAGCAGGGTGGGGGACCTCTATGGCTACACCTTC. Protein product: CASRVGDLYGYTF. The chain carries TRBV5-1 and TRBJ1-2, with a possible D match to TRBD1 (5 bases). V dropped 5 bases and J dropped 4 bases, with 12 bases sitting between them. This CDR3 contains 13 residues. Germline V lookup: CDR1 SGHRS, CDR2 YFSETQ.

The chain couples TRBV19 to TRBJ1-4, with D possibly being TRBD1 (5 bases). The germline V gene encodes CDR1 LNHDA and CDR2 SQIVND (reference sequence). The CDR3 loop spans 17 amino acids. V lost 3 bases and J 5 bases, leaving 19 bases between the germline ends. CDR3 sequence (DNA): TGTGCCAGTAGTATGGTTTCGGGACTCCTGAGGAATGAAAAACTGTTTTTT. Encoded protein: CASSMVSGLLRNEKLFF.

This sequence joins TRBV13 and TRBJ2-1; 7 bases align to TRBD2. With V trimmed by 5 bases and J by 6 bases, 7 bases remained unmatched. The CDR3 extends over 14 amino acids. In germline, CDR1 is PRHDT, CDR2 FYEKMQ (reference sequence). Written as DNA, the CDR3 is TGTGCCAGCAGCCGCGGCGGGGGTGGCAATGAGCAGTTCTTC. This translates into CASSRGGGGNEQFF.

The chain is built from TRBV5-1 and TRBJ2-7, with 7 bases lining up with TRBD1. This CDR3 has 14 residues. Looked up from germline, CDR1 is SGHRS and CDR2 is YFSETQ. The V segment lost 4 bases and the J segment 4 bases; nucleotides outside the gene matches: 8. The CDR3 here is CASSVTGNGYEQYF. The CDR3 DNA reads as TGCGCCAGCAGCGTGACAGGGAATGGATACGAGCAGTACTTC.

To note about this clone: A much larger clonotype is one base distant, so this may be a read error. This chain connects TRBV5-4 to TRBJ2-5; D not certain. The CDR3 extends over 11 amino acids. CDR1 and CDR2 from the germline V gene are SGHNT and YYREEE (reference sequence). Between the trimmed V and J ends, which lost 3 bases and 1 base, there was a span of 1 base. CDR3 region: CASSSQETQYF. The CDR3 coding sequence is TGTGCCAGCAGCTCCCAAGAGACCCAGTACTTC.

The chain carries TRBV5-5 and TRBJ1-5; 7 bases are shared with TRBD1. The germline CDR1 and CDR2 sequences are SGHKS and YYEKEE (reference sequence). The CDR3 spans 15 residues. The V and J ends lost 4 bases and 2 bases, in that order; junction bases with no gene match: 6. CDR3 loop: CASSARQGGNQPQHF. CDR3 nucleotide sequence: TGTGCCAGCAGCGCCCGACAGGGTGGCAATCAGCCCCAGCATTTT.

The chain employs TRBV29-1 and TRBJ2-7; the D call may be TRBD1 or TRBD2 (5 bases each). CDR3 size: 12 residues. Trimming pared 5 bases from V and 4 bases from J, leaving 12 bases between. Germline V gene sequence: CDR1 SQVTM, CDR2 ANQGSEA. The CDR3 region has the DNA TGCAGCGTTCAACGGGACGGGTACGAGCAGTACTTC. It codes for CSVQRDGYEQYF.

This clone was found a few times. This chain uses TRBV28 with TRBJ2-7, with D unresolved. Trimming left V 3 bases short and J 2 bases short, with 8 bases between. The CDR3 is 13 residues long. Germline CDR1 and CDR2: MDHEN and SYDVKM. In nucleotides, the CDR3 is TGTGCCAGCAGTTTTGTGGCGACCTACGAGCAGTACTTC. The encoded protein is CASSFVATYEQYF.

The chain links TRBV19 to TRBJ1-5, with 9 bases identical to TRBD1. J was trimmed by 7 bases and V by 4 bases; bases with no gene match: 8. This CDR3 is 15 amino acids long. Germline CDR1 and CDR2: LNHDA and SQIVND (reference sequence). DNA of the CDR3: TGTGCCAGTAGTAGAAGGGGACAGGGCGACCAGCCCCAGCATTTT. Its translation: CASSRRGQGDQPQHF.

V gene TRBV14 combines with J gene TRBJ1-2; D unclear. The CDR3 contains 15 residues. Germline loops: CDR1 SGHDN, CDR2 FVKESK. V was pared by 5 bases and J by 2 bases, with 15 bases between. The chain's CDR3 is CASSTTRTSNYGYTF. DNA for the CDR3: TGTGCCAGCAGCACAACCCGTACATCCAACTATGGCTACACCTTC.

Points on this clone: Within the sample, other DNA sequences also encode this same CDR3. The V gene is TRBV5-4, the J gene TRBJ2-5; D may be TRBD1 (6 bases). Germline assignment: CDR1 SGHNT and CDR2 YYREEE (reference sequence). CDR3 length: 15 amino acids. The V end lost 1 base, the J end lost 3 bases, and 13 bases lay between the germline ends. CDR3 sequence: CASSLFPGQKETQYF. CDR3 nucleotides: TGTGCCAGCAGCTTGTTCCCCGGACAGAAAGAGACCCAGTACTTC.

The chain carries TRBV7-2 and TRBJ1-4, with D uncertain. Trimming pared 2 bases from V and 5 bases from J, leaving 12 bases between. The CDR3 is made up of 15 amino acids. Germline loops: CDR1 SGHTA, CDR2 FQGNSA. CDR3 nucleotides: TGTGCCAGCAGCTTATTTCCCGCCAGGAATGAAAAACTGTTTTTT. This codes for CASSLFPARNEKLFF.

The chain uses TRBV7-2 and TRBJ2-1; TRBD2 is a possible D gene (6 bases). V dropped 3 bases and J dropped 2 bases, with 8 bases sitting between them. This CDR3 has 14 amino acids. Germline CDR1 SGHTA, CDR2 FQGNSA. CDR3 bases: TGTGCCAGCAGCTTCCGGGGGACCTACAATGAGCAGTTCTTC. Encoded protein: CASSFRGTYNEQFF.

The J gene is TRBJ2-2, the V gene TRBV5-5, with 9 bases matching TRBD1. Germline lookup yields CDR1 SGHKS and CDR2 YYEKEE (reference sequence). The CDR3 is 14 amino acids. The ends lost 5 bases at V and 7 bases at J; junction bases unmatched: 6. The CDR3 DNA reads as TGTGCCAGCAGGAGGACAGGGGAAGGCGGGGAGCTGTTTTTT. Translation: CASRRTGEGGELFF.

The chain employs TRBV30 and TRBJ1-2; 8 bases map to TRBD1. The CDR3 length is 14 residues. Unmatched junction bases numbered 3, after V lost 2 bases and J lost 1 base. From germline, CDR1 is GTSNPN and CDR2 SVGIG (reference sequence). CDR3 in amino acids: CAWSSGQGNYGYTF. The CDR3 DNA reads TGTGCCTGGAGTTCCGGACAGGGTAACTATGGCTACACCTTC.

This clone was recorded once. The chain combines TRBV11-1 with TRBJ2-1; 11 bases match TRBD2. From germline, CDR1 is SGHAT and CDR2 FQDESV (reference sequence). V lost 1 base, J lost 7 bases, and 6 bases stayed unmatched. The CDR3 contains 16 residues. This CDR3 is CASSLVPLAGENEQFF. The DNA of the CDR3 is TGTGCCAGCAGCTTAGTCCCACTAGCGGGGGAAAATGAGCAGTTCTTC.

This clone turned up a few times. This chain uses TRBV4-1 with TRBJ2-5; D unresolved. V shed 4 bases and J shed 5 bases, with 17 bases lying between them. Germline V gene lookup returns CDR1 MGHRA and CDR2 YSYEKL. This CDR3 contains 15 residues. The CDR3 here is CASSRTKVSDETQYF. In nucleotides, the CDR3 is TGCGCCAGCAGCCGAACCAAGGTGTCGGACGAGACCCAGTACTTC.

The gene calls are TRBV7-2 and TRBJ1-1; possibly TRBD1 for D (5 bases). V dropped 2 bases and J dropped 5 bases, with 18 bases sitting between them. The V gene's germline CDR1 is SGHTA and CDR2 FQGNSA. CDR3 length: 16 residues. The CDR3: CASSLRQGGSQTEAFF. The CDR3 DNA reads TGTGCCAGCAGCTTACGCCAGGGTGGTAGTCAGACTGAAGCTTTCTTT.

This sequence joins TRBV15 and TRBJ2-1; D is perhaps TRBD1 (6 bases). The CDR3 sequence is 15 residues long. V was trimmed by 5 bases and J by 1 base, leaving 12 bases between them. The germline CDR1 and CDR2 sequences are LNHNV and YYDKDF (reference sequence). CDR3 protein: CATSPSRGSYNEQFF. The CDR3 DNA sequence: TGTGCCACCAGCCCATCCAGGGGTTCCTACAATGAGCAGTTCTTC.